This is a list of T cell receptor beta chains from one sample in a study of CD8 T cells in ankylosing spondylitis. TCRdb fed the 5' RACE reads into MiXCR, producing one record per CDR3 protein. The data contain fewer than 250,000 distinct CDR3 sequences, about 10% of them singletons. Specimen: blood, either unsorted or a sorted T cell fraction (not recorded which). The receptor source for this set is a male donor with ankylosing spondylitis or in good health (not recorded which). CDR3s include the opening cysteine and the closing phenylalanine or tryptophan. The D gene is left open where the match is weak. Only part of the rows carry a size: once, few, many, or a class if the clone is expanded.

abundance,j_gene,d_gene,v_gene,CDR3nt,CDR3aa
many,TRBJ2-3,.,TRBV12-3/TRBV12-4,TGTGCCAGCAGTTTAGCCAGGGGCACAGATACGCAGTATTTT,CASSLARGTDTQYF
many,TRBJ2-7,.,TRBV20-1,TGCAGTGCTAGATTACGAGGTTTGGTCTCCGAGCAGTACTTC,CSARLRGLVSEQYF
many,TRBJ1-2,TRBD1,TRBV5-1,TGCGCCAGCAGCCAGGGACAGGGAAAATATGGCTACACCTTC,CASSQGQGKYGYTF
few,TRBJ2-2,.,TRBV7-2,TGTGCCAGCAGCGCCAGTTGGGGGCTAGACACCGGGGAGCTGTTTTTT,CASSASWGLDTGELFF
.,TRBJ1-6,TRBD1,TRBV7-2,TGTGCCAGCAGCTTATTCAGACAGGGAGAGTCACCCCTCCACTTT,CASSLFRQGESPLHF
few,TRBJ2-1,.,TRBV29-1,TGCAGCTTTCGACAGAGCAATGAGCAGTTCTTC,CSFRQSNEQFF
medium-sized,TRBJ1-5,.,TRBV20-1,TGCAGTGCTACCCCCGGGACGGTCAATCAGCCCCAGCATTTT,CSATPGTVNQPQHF
many,TRBJ2-2,TRBD2,TRBV12-3/TRBV12-4,TGTGCCAGCAGCGGGACTATGGGTGGGGAGCTGTTTTTT,CASSGTMGGELFF
few,TRBJ1-6,.,TRBV25-1,TGTGCCAGCAGTGAATTAGGTTCGGGTTTCGGCTATAATTCACCCCTCCACTTT,CASSELGSGFGYNSPLHF
many,TRBJ2-1,TRBD2,TRBV5-1,TGCGCCAGCAGCTTTTCACTAGCGGGACGAGAGCAGTTCTTC,CASSFSLAGREQFF
few,TRBJ1-1,.,TRBV29-1,TGCAGCGTTGAGGGGAGGGTCGCGAACACTGAAGCTTTCTTT,CSVEGRVANTEAFF
many,TRBJ2-5,.,TRBV10-3,TGTGCCATCAGTGAAGGTGTTGCATCAAGGGAGACCCAGTACTTC,CAISEGVASRETQYF
many,TRBJ2-3,.,TRBV5-1,TGCGCCAGCAGCTTGGAAGGTACGCAGTATTTT,CASSLEGTQYF
many,TRBJ2-2,.,TRBV10-3,TGTGCCATTAGTCGAGGGAAGGACAGCGGGGAGCTGTTTTTT,CAISRGKDSGELFF
.,TRBJ1-2,.,TRBV4-1,TGCGCCAGCAGCCAAGAAGGGCAGGGCGGCTATGGCTACACCTTC,CASSQEGQGGYGYTF
few,TRBJ2-2,TRBD1,TRBV6-1,TGTGCCAGCGTCACAGGGGGCGACACCGGGGAGCTGTTTTTT,CASVTGGDTGELFF
.,TRBJ2-7,.,TRBV3-1,TGTGCCAGCGGCTACAGCTACGGGCAGTACTTC,CASGYSYGQYF
many,TRBJ2-5,.,TRBV6-2/TRBV6-3,TGTGCCAGCAGTTACGGGAGAGAGACCCAGTACTTC,CASSYGRETQYF
.,TRBJ1-2,.,TRBV12-5,TGTGCTAGTGGTTTGGAAGGCGGAATCGGGGGCTACACCTTC,CASGLEGGIGGYTF
.,TRBJ2-7,TRBD1,TRBV10-3,TGTGCCATTTCACCCGACATAGGGGGCCTTACGAAGCAGTACTTC,CAISPDIGGLTKQYF
many,TRBJ1-1,.,TRBV7-9,TGTGCCAGCAGCTTATGGGGGAAAGAAGCTTTCTTT,CASSLWGKEAFF